The entry that follows covers one T cell receptor beta chain sequence. Its recognized antigen is unknown. Per-base quality was not reported, and no clone a single base away is much larger than it. Peripheral blood CD8+ and CD4+ T cells from healthy donors, Susac syndrome patients and multiple sclerosis patients were profiled using high-throughput TCR beta sequencing. The healthy donors served as controls matched for age and sex. Bulk CD8+ and CD4+ T cells were purified by magnetic negative isolation, while CD8+ TEMRA cells were enriched using FACS. Blood was drawn into EDTA tubes, processed within 24 hours, and PBMCs were isolated by density gradient centrifugation. PBMCs intended for TCR sequencing were cryopreserved in liquid nitrogen and were subsequently thawed in a 37 degrees C water bath. A purity of at least 90% was achieved for sorted or isolated CD4+, CD8+ and CD8+ TEMRA cells. RNA was extracted using the RNeasy kit, and about 0.45 to 1 ug of the RNA was reverse transcribed with random hexamers. TCR beta CDR3 regions were amplified with the immunoSEQ multiplex PCR assay covering 54 Vbeta and 13 Jbeta segments. To correct PCR amplification bias, a synthetic template baseline was used for both primer optimization and computational correction. Per the authors' processing: Reads were annotated to V, D and J genes according to IMGT and were analyzed with immunoSEQ Analyzer, with only productive sequences retained. To calculate clonality, Shannon entropy was normalized by log2 of the number of productive unique sequences and then subtracted from one. For each patient and control, public and private clones were evaluated among the 100 most prevalent clones. Clones were defined as Susac-specific when absent from the healthy and MS cohorts, from approximately 970 published viral clones and from other ImmuneACCESS disease sequences. TCRdb trimmed public reads at Q25 via fastp, called clones via MiXCR and kept in-frame beta chains. All rows with the same CDR3 protein become a single entry with the most common DNA and genes. Clone size and V and J calls follow TCRdb, not the original study. The sample table records fewer than 200,000 distinct CDR3 sequences; approximately 94% of these occur just once. Of the sample, about 0.1% is held by the ten largest clones.

The data were obtained in a study of CD8 T cells in Susac syndrome (dated by TCRdb to between 2018 and 2021). For the wider study: Repertoire sequencing was used to test whether CD8+ T cell activation and differentiation in Susac syndrome was antigen driven.

Study-wide conclusions, independent of this receptor: The study acknowledged that relatively few individuals were included in the TCR sequencing and HLA analysis.

The CDR3 starts with the cysteine, ends with the phenylalanine, and has 15 residues. The CDR3 DNA has 45 bases and is translated from base 1. Germline trimming amounts to 4 bases on V and 6 bases on J, with 9 as the count of junction bases outside the gene matches. CDR1 SGDLS and CDR2 YYNGEE are derived from the germline V gene. Sequences were obtained from CD4+ T cells from PBMCs. The sequence is built from TRBV9 and TRBJ2-1; 8 bases in the junction line up with TRBD1. The sequence came from a human donor in good health. The DNA sequence follows: TGTGCCAGCAGCCTCGGACAGGGAGAGGGCAATGAGCAGTTCTTC. Its product reads: CASSLGQGEGNEQFF.